These T cell receptor beta chains were read from a single sample in a study of early T cells in non-severe SARS-CoV-2 infection. One entry per CDR3 protein, called by TCRdb with MiXCR from the 5' RACE reads. The table records around 33,000 distinct CDR3 sequences, approximately 5% of them present only once. Sequencing was carried out using whole blood. The receptors were sampled from an adult who was a healthcare worker with PCR-confirmed SARS-CoV-2 infection or an uninfected control (not recorded which). Each CDR3 is given with its conserved first and last residue. D genes are given only for firm matches. Clone size is given for some rows only: seen once, a few or many times, or a class if the clone is expanded.

many,TRBV27,TRBJ2-2,NA,CASSLRGLGTGELFF,TGTGCCAGCAGTTTACGGGGTCTAGGGACCGGGGAGCTGTTTTTT
many,TRBV3-1,TRBJ2-7,NA,CASSHPSRDKYEQYF,TGTGCCAGCAGCCACCCCTCCCGGGACAAATACGAGCAGTACTTC
many,TRBV6-1,TRBJ2-7,NA,CASSDGSLTYEQYF,TGTGCCAGCAGTGACGGCAGCCTCACCTACGAGCAGTACTTC
many,TRBV4-2,TRBJ2-3,TRBD2,CASSQDGTSGGSTDTQYF,TGTGCCAGCAGCCAAGATGGCACTAGCGGGGGGAGCACAGATACGCAGTATTTT
many,TRBV28,TRBJ1-2,NA,CASSFGRDYGYTF,TGTGCCAGCAGTTTTGGAAGGGACTATGGCTACACCTTC
many,TRBV6-1,TRBJ1-5,TRBD1,CASSAGGYSNQPQHF,TGTGCCAGCTCGGCAGGGGGGTATAGCAATCAGCCCCAGCATTTT
many,TRBV12-3/TRBV12-4,TRBJ1-1,NA,CASRSLGGGTEAFF,TGTGCCAGCAGATCTCTAGGGGGTGGCACTGAAGCTTTCTTT
NA,TRBV28,TRBJ2-3,TRBD2,CASSSSSGGTDTQYF,TGTGCCAGCAGTTCGTCTAGCGGGGGAACAGATACGCAGTATTTT
medium-sized,TRBV20-1,TRBJ1-1,NA,CSARVGDTEAFF,TGCAGTGCTAGAGTAGGCGACACTGAAGCTTTCTTT
many,TRBV24-1,TRBJ2-1,TRBD2,CATSGAGLNYNEQFF,TGTGCCACCAGTGGAGCGGGACTGAACTACAATGAGCAGTTCTTC
NA,TRBV20-1,TRBJ1-1,NA,CSAPVADFAEAFF,TGCAGTGCCCCTGTCGCGGATTTTGCTGAAGCTTTCTTT
NA,TRBV12-3/TRBV12-4,TRBJ2-5,TRBD2,CASSPSTSGETQYF,TGTGCCAGCAGTCCCTCGACTAGCGGTGAGACCCAGTACTTC
many,TRBV4-3,TRBJ2-3,NA,CASSQDSGPTQYF,TGCGCCAGCAGCCAAGATTCGGGACCAACGCAGTATTTT
few,TRBV6-1,TRBJ1-2,TRBD1,CASRGQGEYGYTF,TGTGCCAGCAGGGGACAGGGGGAGTATGGCTACACCTTC
few,TRBV7-9,TRBJ1-6,NA,CASSYEQGGDSPLHF,TGTGCCAGCAGCTACGAGCAGGGAGGTGATTCACCCCTCCACTTT
many,TRBV29-1,TRBJ2-2,NA,CSVNVGINTGELFF,TGCAGCGTTAATGTAGGAATCAACACCGGGGAGCTGTTTTTT
many,TRBV20-1,TRBJ2-6,NA,CSARGGSSGANVLTF,TGCAGTGCTAGGGGCGGTAGCTCTGGGGCCAACGTCCTGACTTTC
many,TRBV6-5,TRBJ2-3,NA,CASSYSWRASTDTQYF,TGTGCCAGCAGTTACTCCTGGCGGGCTAGCACAGATACGCAGTATTTT
many,TRBV7-9,TRBJ2-1,NA,CASSSWDEQFF,TGTGCCAGCAGCTCGTGGGATGAGCAGTTCTTC
NA,TRBV11-2,TRBJ2-6,TRBD1,CASSLDRRTGAGANVLTF,TGTGCCAGCAGCTTAGATCGGAGGACAGGGGCCGGGGCCAACGTCCTGACTTTC
many,TRBV10-3,TRBJ1-1,NA,CAISESAGKNTEAFF,TGTGCCATCAGTGAGTCGGCCGGGAAGAACACTGAAGCTTTCTTT
many,TRBV7-2,TRBJ1-6,NA,CASSAQQGYNSPLHF,TGTGCCAGCAGCGCCCAGCAGGGATATAATTCACCCCTCCACTTT
many,TRBV12-3/TRBV12-4,TRBJ2-4,NA,CASSLGGIAKNIQYF,TGTGCCAGCAGTTTAGGTGGTATAGCCAAAAACATTCAGTACTTC
many,TRBV3-1,TRBJ2-7,NA,CASKMEPSYEQYF,TGTGCCAGCAAAATGGAGCCGTCCTACGAGCAGTACTTC
NA,TRBV7-2,TRBJ1-3,NA,CASSFTGTTIYF,TGTGCCAGCAGCTTCACAGGGACCACCATATATTTT
few,TRBV12-3/TRBV12-4,TRBJ1-1,NA,CASSPYSGTGAFF,TGTGCCAGCAGCCCGTACTCCGGGACGGGAGCTTTCTTT
NA,TRBV30,TRBJ2-3,NA,CAWGGDDRSLTDTQYF,TGTGCCTGGGGGGGGGACGACAGGTCCCTCACAGATACGCAGTATTTT
few,TRBV5-4,TRBJ2-5,TRBD1,CASSSNRGETQYF,TGTGCCAGCAGCTCTAACAGGGGCGAGACCCAGTACTTC
many,TRBV7-2,TRBJ1-4,NA,CASSLFGNLVEKLFF,TGTGCCAGCAGCTTATTTGGCAACCTCGTCGAAAAACTGTTTTTT
many,TRBV6-2/TRBV6-3,TRBJ1-3,NA,CASSSASDGYSGNTIYF,TGTGCCAGCAGTTCCGCCTCGGACGGCTACTCTGGAAACACCATATATTTT
few,TRBV2,TRBJ2-3,NA,CASSVAGLSTYTQYF,TGTGCCAGCAGTGTAGCAGGGTTAAGTACGTATACGCAGTATTTT
NA,TRBV20-1,TRBJ2-5,NA,CSATGPRETQYF,TGCAGTGCCACAGGGCCCCGAGAGACCCAGTACTTC
NA,TRBV27,TRBJ2-3,NA,CASSSPGVPVDTQYF,TGTGCCAGCAGTTCCCCCGGGGTCCCGGTGGATACGCAGTATTTT
NA,TRBV7-9,TRBJ1-5,NA,CAVTDSNQPQHF,TGTGCCGTTACAGATAGCAATCAGCCCCAGCATTTT
NA,TRBV20-1,TRBJ2-5,TRBD2,CSARPLTSSQETQYF,TGCAGTGCTAGACCTCTGACTAGCAGCCAAGAGACCCAGTACTTC
many,TRBV20-1,TRBJ2-3,TRBD2,CSARAPAGGWSDTQYF,TGCAGTGCTAGGGCCCCAGCGGGGGGTTGGTCAGATACGCAGTATTTT
NA,TRBV11-2,TRBJ2-7,TRBD2,CASSPQSGGTYEQYF,TGTGCCAGCAGCCCTCAAAGCGGGGGAACCTACGAGCAGTACTTC
many,TRBV10-1,TRBJ1-5,NA,CASSESRGDIRPQHF,TGCGCCAGCAGTGAGTCCAGAGGGGACATTCGGCCCCAGCATTTT
NA,TRBV2,TRBJ2-3,TRBD1,CARPGDRDPDTQYF,TGTGCCAGACCCGGGGACAGGGATCCAGATACGCAGTATTTT
medium-sized,TRBV6-2/TRBV6-3,TRBJ2-1,TRBD2,CASSYSLAGYNEQFF,TGTGCCAGCAGTTACTCATTAGCGGGGTATAATGAGCAGTTCTTC
many,TRBV20-1,TRBJ1-1,TRBD1,CSARPQGDTEAFF,TGCAGTGCTAGACCTCAGGGGGACACTGAAGCTTTCTTT
many,TRBV7-6,TRBJ2-7,NA,CASSSGTVEDFEQYF,TGTGCCAGCAGCTCCGGGACCGTCGAGGACTTCGAGCAGTACTTC
NA,TRBV10-3,TRBJ2-3,TRBD2,CAIRPWTSGSTDTQYF,TGTGCCATCAGACCGTGGACTAGCGGGAGCACAGATACGCAGTATTTT
few,TRBV7-6,TRBJ2-2,NA,CASSLEAGYTGELFF,TGTGCCAGCAGCTTAGAGGCGGGGTACACCGGGGAGCTGTTTTTT
many,TRBV18,TRBJ1-2,NA,CASSPDSDYGYTF,TGTGCCAGCTCACCGGACAGCGACTATGGCTACACCTTC
few,TRBV5-1,TRBJ1-1,TRBD1,CASSWGQALVAEAFF,TGCGCCAGCAGCTGGGGACAGGCCTTAGTTGCTGAAGCTTTCTTT
many,TRBV6-6,TRBJ1-4,NA,CASSPGIPNEKLFF,TGTGCCAGCAGTCCCGGGATCCCTAATGAAAAACTGTTTTTT
many,TRBV7-2,TRBJ2-3,TRBD1,CASSSPGQGSDTQYF,TGTGCCAGCAGCTCACCGGGACAGGGGTCAGATACGCAGTATTTT
many,TRBV2,TRBJ2-3,TRBD2,CASSEITVAGTSTDTQYF,TGTGCCAGCAGTGAAATAACGGTAGCGGGTACAAGCACAGATACGCAGTATTTT
many,TRBV2,TRBJ2-3,TRBD2,CASSWSGGSTDTQYF,TGTGCCAGCAGTTGGAGCGGGGGCAGCACAGATACGCAGTATTTT
NA,TRBV20-1,TRBJ2-1,TRBD1,CSASRTGKKFF,TGCAGTGCTAGCAGGACAGGGAAAAAGTTCTTC
NA,TRBV7-3,TRBJ2-1,TRBD2,CASSLGLAGGPSYNEQFF,TGTGCCAGCAGCTTAGGACTAGCGGGGGGGCCTTCCTACAATGAGCAGTTCTTC
many,TRBV7-9,TRBJ1-6,NA,CASSATGRDLHF,TGTGCCAGCAGCGCGACGGGGCGGGACCTCCACTTT
few,TRBV7-9,TRBJ2-7,NA,CASSLGGGSYEQYF,TGTGCCAGCAGCTTAGGGGGCGGTTCCTACGAGCAGTACTTC
many,TRBV3-1,TRBJ1-1,NA,CASSQSGGRTEAFF,TGTGCCAGCAGCCAATCCGGGGGTCGCACTGAAGCTTTCTTT
NA,TRBV5-6,TRBJ2-1,TRBD2,CASSRTSGTYNEQFF,TGTGCCAGCAGCCGGACTAGCGGCACCTACAATGAGCAGTTCTTC
NA,TRBV7-9,TRBJ2-1,TRBD1,CASSPDRAAFNEQFF,TGTGCCAGCAGCCCGGACAGGGCGGCGTTCAATGAGCAGTTCTTC
few,TRBV7-8,TRBJ2-6,TRBD1,CASIKGAVPTGANVLTF,TGTGCCAGCATCAAGGGGGCAGTCCCAACTGGGGCCAACGTCCTGACTTTC